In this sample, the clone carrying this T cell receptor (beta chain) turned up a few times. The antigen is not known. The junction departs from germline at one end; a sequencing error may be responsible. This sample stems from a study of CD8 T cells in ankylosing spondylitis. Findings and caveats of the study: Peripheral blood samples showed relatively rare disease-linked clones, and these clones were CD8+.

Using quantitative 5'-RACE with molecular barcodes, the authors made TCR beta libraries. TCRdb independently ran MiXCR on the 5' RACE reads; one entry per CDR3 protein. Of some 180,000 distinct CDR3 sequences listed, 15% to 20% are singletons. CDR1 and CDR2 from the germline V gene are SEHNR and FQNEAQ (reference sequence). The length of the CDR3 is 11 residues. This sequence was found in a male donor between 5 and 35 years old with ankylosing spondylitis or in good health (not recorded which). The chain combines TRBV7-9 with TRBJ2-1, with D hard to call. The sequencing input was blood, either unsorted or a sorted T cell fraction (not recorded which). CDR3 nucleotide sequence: TGTGCCAGCAGCTTAGGAGATAGTTTTCACTTC. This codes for CASSLGDSFHF.